These 17 T cell receptor beta chains came from one sample sequenced in a study of blood T cell repertoires in COVID-19. TCRdb keeps only in-frame clones here, not all; method: immunoSEQ multiplex PCR. The sample includes about 18,000 clones, approximately 91% of them seen just once. Sequencing was performed on peripheral blood. Receptor source: a human donor in a cohort sampled during active COVID-19.

This chain joins TRBV10-3 and TRBJ2-5, with D perhaps matching TRBD2 (6 bases). The CDR3 has 13 amino acids. Germline V CDR1 and CDR2: ENHRY, SYGVKD. V gave up 2 bases and J gave up 4 bases, with 8 bases separating them. The CDR3 coding sequence is TGTGCCATCAGTGAGGGGGAGGTAGAGACCCAGTACTTC. This gives the protein CAISEGEVETQYF.

This chain uses TRBV27 with TRBJ1-6; a possible D gene is TRBD1 (5 bases). In germline, CDR1 is MNHEY, CDR2 SMNVEV (reference sequence). The CDR3 sequence is 15 residues long. Trimming removed 3 bases from V and 7 bases from J, with 13 bases in between. DNA for the CDR3: TGTGCCAGCAGTTTGAAGGGTGGGGGGAATTCACCCCTCCACTTT. Translation gives CASSLKGGGNSPLHF.

The sample holds one count of this clone. This sequence joins TRBV19 and TRBJ1-2; TRBD1 aligns across 10 bases. The V gene end was trimmed by 6 bases and the J gene end by 4 bases; junction bases not matched to a gene: 11. This CDR3 region has 16 residues. Per the germline V gene, CDR1 is LNHDA and CDR2 is SQIVND (reference sequence). CDR3 in DNA: TGTGCCAGTAGCTCCCGAGGCGGACAGGGGGGCTATGGCTACACCTTC. Its translation is CASSSRGGQGGYGYTF.

V gene TRBV3-1 (or the pseudogene TRBV3-2) combines with J gene TRBJ2-1; 12 bases match TRBD2. The V and J ends lost 4 bases and 2 bases, in that order; junction bases with no gene match: 3. This CDR3 is built from 16 residues. CDR1 is LGHDT and CDR2 is YNNKEL in the germline V gene (reference sequence). CDR3 coding DNA: TGTGCCAGCAGCCGTCTAGCGGGAGGGCCCTACAATGAGCAGTTCTTC. Amino acids: CASSRLAGGPYNEQFF.

This clone showed up just once. The chain links TRBV15 to TRBJ2-3, with 7 bases identical to TRBD2. J gave up 3 bases and V 0 bases, and 18 bases lay outside the gene matches. The CDR3 is 20 residues long. Germline CDR1 is LNHNV and CDR2 is YYDKDF (reference sequence). For the CDR3, the DNA is TGTGCCACCAGCAGAGATAGCAGAAAGAGGGCTAGCGGAGCGACAGATACGCAGTATTTT. It specifies CATSRDSRKRASGATDTQYF.

The chain couples TRBV29-1 to TRBJ2-7, with TRBD1 identical over 7 bases. Germline V gene data show CDR1 as SQVTM and CDR2 as ANQGSEA. The CDR3 covers 12 residues. J gave up 6 bases and V 7 bases, and 9 bases lay outside the gene matches. CDR3 residues: CSAQGVGREQYF. For the CDR3, the DNA is TGCAGCGCTCAGGGGGTCGGGCGCGAGCAGTACTTC.

The V call is TRBV5-4, the J call TRBJ2-3; D possibly corresponds to TRBD1 (6 bases). Trimming removed 3 bases at V and 1 base at J, with 15 bases between. The CDR3 has 16 residues. Germline values: CDR1 SGHNT, CDR2 YYREEE (reference sequence). This CDR3 is CASSSKTGPGTDTQYF. The DNA for the CDR3 is TGTGCCAGCAGCTCCAAGACAGGCCCGGGCACAGATACGCAGTATTTT.

The chain has TRBV2 and TRBJ2-1; 7 nucleotides match TRBD1. CDR1 and CDR2 from the germline V gene are SNHLY and FYNNEI. The CDR3 extends over 15 amino acids. V dropped 5 bases and J dropped 0; count of bases not matched to a gene: 4. In nucleotides, the CDR3 is TGTGCCAGCAGTCCGGGACAGAGCTCCTACAATGAGCAGTTCTTC. Translation: CASSPGQSSYNEQFF.

The V and J genes are TRBV7-3 and TRBJ2-2; TRBD1 might be the D (6 bases). The ends were cut back, 3 bases at V and 4 bases at J, with 15 bases in the middle. Germline V gene sequence: CDR1 SGHTA, CDR2 FQGTGA. The CDR3 has 16 residues. In nucleotides, the CDR3 is TGTGCCAGCAGCTTGAACAGGGACCCCAGCACCGGGGAGCTGTTTTTT. Translation gives CASSLNRDPSTGELFF.

The rearrangement links TRBV6-1 to TRBJ2-7; D perhaps matches TRBD1 (5 bases). Germline V gives CDR1 MNHNS, CDR2 SASEGT. The CDR3 contains 15 residues. The ends were cut back, 3 bases at V and 4 bases at J, with 16 bases in the middle. CDR3 amino acids: CASSEPRQQPYEQYF. The CDR3 DNA follows: TGTGCCAGCAGTGAGCCACGACAGCAACCTTACGAGCAGTACTTC.

The chain combines TRBV6-1 with TRBJ1-6, with a tentative D call TRBD1 (5 bases). V was clipped by 1 base and J by 12 bases, with 10 bases between them. The length of the CDR3 is 13 residues. The germline V gene has CDR1 MNHNS and CDR2 SASEGT. The CDR3 spells CASSEERGLPLHF. CDR3 coding DNA: TGTGCCAGCAGTGAAGAAAGGGGCCTACCCCTCCACTTT.

CDR3 coding DNA: TGTGCCAGCAGCTTAACAGGGGACTCTAGCACAGATACGCAGTATTTT. It yields the protein CASSLTGDSSTDTQYF. The chain carries TRBV7-3 and TRBJ2-3, with D possibly TRBD2 on 6 matching bases. CDR1 is SGHTA and CDR2 is FQGTGA in the germline V gene. The CDR3 is 16 residues long. V was pared by 0 bases and J by 0 bases, with 10 bases between.

The chain couples TRBV2 to TRBJ1-1; possibly TRBD1 for D (5 bases). Germline CDR1 and CDR2: SNHLY and FYNNEI. V was cut by 10 bases and J by 1 base, with 19 bases left in between. CDR3 length equals 15 residues. CDR3 sequence (DNA): TGTGCCACCTTAAATGCCAGGGCTCGGAACACTGAAGCTTTCTTT. Protein sequence: CATLNARARNTEAFF.

This chain connects TRBV7-6 to TRBJ2-5; D possibly corresponds to TRBD1 (6 bases). Germline V gene data show CDR1 as SGHVS and CDR2 as FNYEAQ. The ends were cut back, 1 base at V and 6 bases at J, with 12 bases in the middle. This CDR3 comprises 14 residues. DNA of the CDR3: TGTGCCAGCAGCTTAGTCTCAGGGGAACAGACCCAGTACTTC. This gives the protein CASSLVSGEQTQYF.

The rearrangement links TRBV29-1 to TRBJ2-5, with TRBD2 identical over 11 bases. CDR3 length equals 13 residues. V shed 5 bases, J shed 3 bases, and the junction held 2 bases outside the gene matches. Germline CDR1 reads SQVTM; CDR2 reads ANQGSEA. CDR3 coding DNA: TGCAGCGTTCCGGGACTAGCGGAAGAGACCCAGTACTTC. Protein sequence: CSVPGLAEETQYF.

This clone was seen more than once but under ten times. The rearrangement joins TRBV6-2 or TRBV6-3 to TRBJ1-2; 7 nucleotides align to TRBD1. This CDR3 is 13 amino acids long. CDR1 and CDR2 (germline): MNHEY, SVGEGT. The junction had 4 bases not matched to a gene; V was cut back by 4 bases and J by 5 bases. DNA for the CDR3: TGTGCCAGCAGTTCAGGGGGACTTTATGGCTACACCTTC. Translating gives CASSSGGLYGYTF.

This clone has a single count. This sequence joins TRBV14 and TRBJ2-3, with 8 bases matching TRBD2. Germline values: CDR1 SGHDN, CDR2 FVKESK. Trimming took 4 bases from V and 1 from J; bases not matched to a gene: 7. The CDR3 sequence is 16 residues long. CDR3 DNA: TGTGCCAGCAGCCCATTAGCGGGGCGGGGCACAGATACGCAGTATTTT. Encoded protein: CASSPLAGRGTDTQYF.